Listed below are T cell receptor beta chains from one sample, sequenced in a study of T cell clusters in autoimmune cytopenias. TCRdb re-called the multiplex PCR reads, yielding one record per CDR3 amino acid sequence without DNA. The ten top clones account for less than 50%, within a sample of over a thousand distinct CDR3 sequences. The sample comprised peripheral blood. These receptors all stem from a human donor with an autoimmune cytopenia or autoimmune hepatitis (not recorded which). Each CDR3 is given with its conserved first and last residue. Size values are once, few and many counts, or a class for expanded clones, and some rows have none.

j_call,clone_size,v_call,cdr3_aa
TRBJ1-4,medium-sized,TRBV5-6,CASSRGWDNEKLFF
TRBJ2-1,medium-sized,TRBV13,CASSPAGNGAGNEQFF
TRBJ1-5,medium-sized,TRBV12-3/TRBV12-4,CASSSTGTGAQPQHF
TRBJ1-5,medium-sized,TRBV6-2/TRBV6-3,CASSYDSGNQPQHF
TRBJ2-5,NA,TRBV20-1,CSARRAGTGGMLETQYF
TRBJ2-7,NA,TRBV7-2,CASSLDWRVGYEQYF
TRBJ2-7,NA,TRBV20-1,CSAIPRLANTYEQYF
TRBJ1-4,medium-sized,TRBV27,CASSPRGGELFF
TRBJ1-6,medium-sized,TRBV6-1,CASSESGGQHNSPLHF
TRBJ1-1,large,TRBV18,CASSPPGAMNTEAFF
TRBJ2-5,medium-sized,TRBV5-4,CASSLSGKYQETQYF
TRBJ2-5,medium-sized,TRBV5-4,CASSLTPGETQYF
TRBJ2-2,medium-sized,TRBV4-2,CASKDPGSTGELFF
TRBJ2-7,NA,TRBV18,CASSPQGGLRNEQYF
TRBJ1-2,NA,TRBV10-3,CAISEGGMAYGYTF